Below, 25 T cell receptor beta chains from the same sample are listed, as sequenced in a study of long-term antiretroviral therapy in people with HIV. At survey level, the immunoSEQ assay was run in its v3.0 version. TCRdb keeps only in-frame clones here, not all; method: immunoSEQ multiplex PCR. The data show about 16,000 clones, less than 80% seen once. Sample: unsorted PBMCs, taken 1.5 years before starting antiretroviral therapy. These receptors all come from a woman aged 50 to 60 with HIV.

The chain couples TRBV6-1 to TRBJ1-2; TRBD1 agrees at 7 bases. Trimming cost V 5 bases and J 3 bases; bases outside gene matches: 9. Germline V gene sequence: CDR1 MNHNS, CDR2 SASEGT. The CDR3 runs 15 residues. DNA for the CDR3: TGTGCCAGCAGTAACGACAGGGTGGGATACTATGGCTACACCTTC. Its protein is CASSNDRVGYYGYTF.

This clone has a handful of counts. The gene calls are TRBV11-2 and TRBJ2-3; D call uncertain. Trimming cost V 5 bases and J 1 base, with 13 bases left between them. Per the germline V gene, CDR1 is SGHAT and CDR2 is FQNNGV. This CDR3 has 15 amino acids. The CDR3 bases are TGTGCCAGCAGCCCTCTAGGTGGAGGCACAGATACGCAGTATTTT. This codes for CASSPLGGGTDTQYF.

This chain connects TRBV19 to TRBJ2-6; 8 bases are shared with TRBD1. Germline values: CDR1 LNHDA, CDR2 SQIVND (reference sequence). Trimming removed 3 bases from V and 0 bases from J; junction bases left unmatched: 10. This CDR3 region has 19 residues. The CDR3 DNA sequence: TGTGCCAGTAGTATTAGGGCAGGGGGCGCCCTCTCTGGGGCCAACGTCCTGACTTTC. Its translation is CASSIRAGGALSGANVLTF.

As DNA, the CDR3 is TGTGCCAGCTCACCTCTGGACAGGGGAACTGAAGCTTTCTTT. Amino acids: CASSPLDRGTEAFF. The V and J genes are TRBV18 and TRBJ1-1; 9 bases agree with TRBD1. The V segment lost 3 bases and the J segment 5 bases; nucleotides outside the gene matches: 4. The CDR3 spans 14 residues. The germline gives CDR1 KGHSH, CDR2 LQKENI.

V gene TRBV7-9 combines with J gene TRBJ2-7; 7 nucleotides agree with TRBD1. The CDR3 has 14 residues. The germline V gene encodes CDR1 SEHNR and CDR2 FQNEAQ (reference sequence). V dropped 5 bases and J dropped 5; count of bases not matched to a gene: 9. CDR3 sequence reads: CASSPPDRENEQYF. Here the CDR3 DNA reads TGTGCCAGCAGCCCCCCAGACAGGGAGAACGAGCAGTACTTC.

V is TRBV11-2 and J is TRBJ1-1; no definite D call. Germline-derived CDR1 and CDR2 are SGHAT and FQNNGV. V was shortened by 1 base and J by 5 bases, with 11 bases between the two germline ends. This CDR3 has 14 amino acids. CDR3 bases: TGTGCCAGCAGCTTAGTTCGCCAAGGGACTGAAGCTTTCTTT. Amino acids: CASSLVRQGTEAFF.

The rearrangement joins TRBV19 to TRBJ1-1; D gene ambiguous. This CDR3 spans 14 amino acids. Germline loops: CDR1 LNHDA, CDR2 SQIVND (reference sequence). V was shortened by 3 bases and J by 3 bases, with 11 bases between the two germline ends. The CDR3 protein is CASSITDGDTEAFF. CDR3 nucleotide sequence: TGTGCCAGTAGTATTACGGACGGGGACACTGAAGCTTTCTTT.

The chain recombines TRBV6-5 with TRBJ1-5; D not resolved. Germline lookup yields CDR1 MNHEY and CDR2 SVGAGI. Trimming removed 4 bases at V and 2 bases at J, with 9 bases between. The length of the CDR3 is 14 residues. The CDR3 DNA reads as TGTGCCAGCAGTTCCGGAACGGGCAATCAGCCCCAGCATTTT. Translating it yields CASSSGTGNQPQHF.

This clone is medium-sized. This chain connects TRBV7-9 to TRBJ2-3; D perhaps matches TRBD2 (5 bases). Germline CDR1 SEHNR, CDR2 FQNEAQ (reference sequence). This CDR3 has 15 residues. Trimming stripped 7 bases from V and 2 bases from J, with 16 bases between. CDR3 loop: CASTLPTTNTDTQYF. In DNA, the CDR3 is TGTGCCAGCACCCTCCCGACTACAAACACAGATACGCAGTATTTT.

The chain combines TRBV30 with TRBJ1-2; possible D gene TRBD1, 5 bases. Germline CDR1 GTSNPN, CDR2 SVGIG (reference sequence). Trimming cost V 3 bases and J 6 bases, with 20 bases left between them. This CDR3 is built from 15 residues. In DNA form, the CDR3 reads TGTGCCTGGAGGGGACGACCCCAAGGAGGGGATGGCTACACCTTC. It yields the protein CAWRGRPQGGDGYTF.

By sample share, this clone is medium-sized. CDR3 sequence reads: CAWSGTEISPLHF. In DNA, the CDR3 is TGTGCCTGGTCCGGGACAGAGATTTCACCCCTCCACTTT. This chain uses TRBV30 with TRBJ1-6; TRBD1 matches at 7 bases. Germline-derived CDR1 and CDR2 are GTSNPN and SVGIG (reference sequence). This CDR3 spans 13 amino acids. V lost 5 bases and J lost 9; bases outside the gene matches: 7.

This chain connects TRBV5-1 to TRBJ2-3; D tentatively fits TRBD1 or TRBD2 (6 bases each). CDR1 and CDR2 (germline): SGHRS, YFSETQ. This CDR3 contains 16 residues. Trimming removed 2 bases at V and 2 bases at J, with 15 bases between. CDR3 DNA sequence: TGCGCCAGCAGCTTATGGTTGGGGGGCCCCACAGATACGCAGTATTTT. This translates into CASSLWLGGPTDTQYF.

This clone was recorded a few times. This chain connects TRBV7-6 to TRBJ2-2, with 7 bases that match TRBD2. Per germline, CDR1 SGHVS and CDR2 FNYEAQ. The trim removed 3 bases at V and 3 bases at J, leaving 7 bases unmatched. This CDR3 has 16 residues. For the CDR3, the DNA is TGTGCCAGCAGCTTCGGCGGACTAGGTGACACCGGGGAGCTGTTTTTT. Translating gives CASSFGGLGDTGELFF.

V gene TRBV30 combines with J gene TRBJ2-1; D call uncertain. V shed 3 bases and J shed 5 bases, with 8 bases lying between them. This CDR3 spans 12 amino acids. Germline CDR1 GTSNPN, CDR2 SVGIG (reference sequence). The CDR3 region is CAWSRLNNEQFF. In nucleotides, the CDR3 is TGTGCCTGGAGCCGTCTTAACAATGAGCAGTTCTTC.

The chain employs TRBV27 and TRBJ2-2; TRBD1 aligns across 7 bases. V lost 2 bases and J lost 2; bases outside the gene matches: 2. The germline CDR1 and CDR2 sequences are MNHEY and SMNVEV (reference sequence). This CDR3 has 15 residues. DNA for the CDR3: TGTGCCAGCAGTTTACACAGGGGAAACACCGGGGAGCTGTTTTTT. Amino acids: CASSLHRGNTGELFF.

The table lists this clone with a count of one. The rearrangement links TRBV27 to TRBJ2-2; D gene unclear. The germline V and J ends were trimmed by 1 base and 2 bases, with 11 bases remaining between them. CDR3 size: 16 residues. Germline values: CDR1 MNHEY, CDR2 SMNVEV (reference sequence). CDR3 amino acids: CASSLWAGPNTGELFF. CDR3 DNA sequence: TGTGCCAGCAGTTTATGGGCAGGCCCTAACACCGGGGAGCTGTTTTTT.

This clone was observed a few times. This chain uses TRBV7-3 with TRBJ1-1; a possible D gene is TRBD1 (6 bases). This CDR3 is 13 amino acids long. Looked up from germline, CDR1 is SGHTA and CDR2 is FQGTGA. Trimming took off 2 bases at V and 8 bases at J, with 12 bases between the two ends. The CDR3 coding sequence is TGTGCCAGCAGCTTATCGGTGCAGGGGGAAGCTTTCTTT. Translated: CASSLSVQGEAFF.

The rearrangement links TRBV7-2 to TRBJ2-2; no firm D call. This CDR3 has 12 residues. Germline lookup yields CDR1 SGHTA and CDR2 FQGNSA. Trimming stripped 4 bases from V and 4 bases from J, with 4 bases between. The CDR3 region is CASSSVTGELFF. CDR3 DNA: TGTGCCAGCAGCTCCGTCACCGGGGAGCTGTTTTTT.

This clone was observed a few times. The V gene is TRBV6-5, the J gene TRBJ1-2; no clear D gene. The CDR3 sequence is 13 residues long. The V and J ends lost 0 bases and 5 bases respectively, with 7 bases between them. Germline CDR1 reads MNHEY; CDR2 reads SVGAGI. The CDR3: CASSYSRGYGYTF. The CDR3 coding sequence is TGTGCCAGCAGTTACTCGCGGGGATATGGCTACACCTTC.

This sequence joins TRBV28 and TRBJ1-1, with D perhaps TRBD1 (5 bases). V gave up 6 bases and J gave up 3 bases, with 17 bases separating them. This CDR3 spans 15 amino acids. Germline CDR1 MDHEN, CDR2 SYDVKM. The CDR3 coding sequence is TGTGCCAGCAGCACCCACGGGAAGGGGTACACTGAAGCTTTCTTT. Protein sequence: CASSTHGKGYTEAFF.

The chain joins TRBV7-8 to TRBJ2-3; 9 bases agree with TRBD2. CDR1 is SGHVS, CDR2 FQNEAQ, per germline. This CDR3 region has 15 residues. J gave up 6 bases and V 1 base, and 5 bases lay outside the gene matches. The CDR3 here is CASSLVQRGVDTQYF. CDR3 bases: TGTGCCAGCAGCTTAGTACAGCGGGGGGTGGATACGCAGTATTTT.

This sequence joins TRBV7-9 and TRBJ1-4, with TRBD1 as a possible D gene (5 bases). Per the germline V gene, CDR1 is SEHNR and CDR2 is FQNEAQ (reference sequence). Between the trimmed V and J ends, which lost 6 bases and 10 bases, there was a span of 18 bases. The CDR3 is 14 residues long. In nucleotides, the CDR3 is TGTGCCAGCAGTCATGACAGTCTGGGTGCAAAACTGTTTTTT. This gives the protein CASSHDSLGAKLFF.

This clone was detected only once. At the DNA level, this CDR3 is encoded by other sequences in the same sample as well. J is TRBJ1-1 and V is TRBV7-9; D ambiguous. Trimming left V 1 base short and J 4 bases short, with 7 bases between. Germline-derived CDR1 and CDR2 are SEHNR and FQNEAQ (reference sequence). The CDR3 covers 13 residues. The CDR3 sequence: CASSLGGGTEAFF. CDR3 bases: TGTGCCAGCAGCTTAGGGGGTGGCACTGAAGCTTTCTTT.

The chain recombines TRBV6-5 with TRBJ2-7; tentatively, D is TRBD1 (5 bases). Trimming stripped 2 bases from V and 9 bases from J, with 17 bases between. This CDR3 spans 14 amino acids. CDR1 and CDR2 (germline): MNHEY, SVGAGI. As DNA, the CDR3 is TGTGCCAGCAGTTACGGAAAAGGGGTTCTAGGGCAGTACTTC. Translated, it gives CASSYGKGVLGQYF.

The chain joins TRBV30 to TRBJ2-3, with D perhaps TRBD1 (6 bases). Germline assignment: CDR1 GTSNPN and CDR2 SVGIG (reference sequence). Trimming took 0 bases from V and 2 from J, leaving 12 bases between them. This CDR3 has 15 amino acids. The CDR3 coding sequence is TGTGCCTGGAGTGTCCCTGGGGGCTTCACAGATACGCAGTATTTT. This codes for CAWSVPGGFTDTQYF.